Listed here are 11 T cell receptor beta chains from one sample, sequenced in a study of human T cells and chemical hapten exposure. MiXCR, run by TCRdb on the RACE reads, gives a single entry per CDR3 protein. Here the sample spans under 100,000 distinct CDR3 sequences, about a tenth being singletons. Time point in this sample: patch test 2, 6 weeks after DPC sensitization. As to treatment: therapeutic diphenylcyclopropenone sensitization with weekly scalp DPC. This sample comprised whole blood, obtained in connection with sensitization to the hapten diphenylcyclopropenone (DPC). The receptors come from a woman aged 25 to 39 with alopecia areata. Some clones in this sample may be carry-over from other donors' samples.

This clonotype came up many times. This chain joins TRBV29-1 and TRBJ2-6; D remains unclear. CDR3 length equals 13 residues. The ends were cut back, 5 bases at V and 6 bases at J, with 11 bases in the middle. Per germline, CDR1 SQVTM and CDR2 ANQGSEA. DNA for the CDR3: TGCAGCGTTTTTAACGATGCGGCCAACGTCCTGACTTTC. Translating gives CSVFNDAANVLTF. Full variable domain (remainder filled in from reference TRBV29-1 and TRBJ2-6): SAVISQKPSRDICQRGTSLTIQCQVDSQVTMMFWYRQQPGQSLTLIATANQGSEATYESGFVIDKFPISRPNLTFSTLTVSNMSPEDSSIYLCSVFNDAANVLTFGAGSRLTVL.

The chain is built from TRBV24-1 and TRBJ1-5; no clear D. Trimming removed 4 bases from V and 0 bases from J, with 9 bases in between. CDR3 length equals 15 residues. Germline V gives CDR1 KGHDR, CDR2 SFDVKD. CDR3 sequence (DNA): TGTGCCACCAGTGAAGACGTAAATAGCAATCAGCCCCAGCATTTT. This sequence encodes CATSEDVNSNQPQHF.

This clonotype was found many times. The J gene is TRBJ2-1, the V gene TRBV7-2; D is undetermined. V lost 0 bases to trimming and J lost 2 bases, with 5 bases between them. The CDR3 extends over 14 amino acids. From germline, CDR1 is SGHTA and CDR2 FQGNSA. CDR3 sequence: CASSLATAYNEQFF. The CDR3 nucleotides are TGTGCCAGCAGCTTAGCGACGGCCTACAATGAGCAGTTCTTC.

This clonotype was counted ten times or more. This sequence joins TRBV6-2 or TRBV6-3 and TRBJ2-2; D unresolved. CDR1 is MNHEY, CDR2 SVGEGT, per germline. The length of the CDR3 is 14 residues. The V gene lost 0 bases and the J gene lost 4 bases, with 6 bases spanning the gap. CDR3 amino acids: CASSYSAGTGELFF. The CDR3, as DNA: TGTGCCAGCAGTTACTCGGCAGGCACCGGGGAGCTGTTTTTT.

The chain joins TRBV3-1 to TRBJ1-1; 7 nucleotides agree with TRBD1. The CDR3 spans 13 residues. Germline CDR1 reads LGHDT; CDR2 reads YNNKEL (reference sequence). V lost 4 bases and J lost 4; bases outside the gene matches: 3. The DNA of the CDR3 is TGTGCCAGCAGCCTAGGACAGGCCACTGAAGCTTTCTTT. As protein: CASSLGQATEAFF.

This clonotype was seen repeatedly, ten times or more. V is TRBV6-1 and J is TRBJ2-5; perhaps TRBD2 as D (5 bases). Trimming cost V 0 bases and J 4 bases, with 18 bases left between them. Germline V gene lookup returns CDR1 MNHNS and CDR2 SASEGT. The CDR3 has 17 residues. CDR3 DNA sequence: TGTGCCAGCAGTGAAGCTGGTCTAGCATCCAGCCGAGAGACCCAGTACTTC. Its translation: CASSEAGLASSRETQYF.

The V and J genes are TRBV2 and TRBJ1-1; 7 positions agree with TRBD1. V was pared by 9 bases and J by 4 bases, with 5 bases of the junction left unmatched. The CDR3 runs 12 residues. CDR1 is SNHLY and CDR2 is FYNNEI in the germline V gene. The CDR3: CASTTGFTEAFF. The DNA for the CDR3 is TGTGCCAGTACGACAGGGTTCACTGAAGCTTTCTTT.

In its sample, this clonotype was seen many times. The chain links TRBV6-2 or TRBV6-3 to TRBJ2-5; D may be TRBD2 (6 bases). This CDR3 comprises 15 residues. From germline, CDR1 is MNHEY and CDR2 SVGEGT. V lost 7 bases and J lost 3, with 18 bases in between. The CDR3 loop is CASTSYTQREETQYF. Here the CDR3 DNA reads TGTGCCAGCACGAGTTACACCCAGCGGGAAGAGACCCAGTACTTC.

This clonotype was observed many times. The chain has TRBV20-1 and TRBJ1-3; 7 positions agree with TRBD1. The germline gives CDR1 DFQATT, CDR2 SNEGSKA (reference sequence). The trim removed 0 bases at V and 4 bases at J, leaving 3 bases unmatched. This CDR3 comprises 14 residues. DNA of the CDR3: TGCAGTGCTAGAGACGGGACAGTAGGAAACACCATATATTTT. Translated: CSARDGTVGNTIYF.

This clonotype was counted ten times or more. V and J are TRBV9 and TRBJ1-2; tentatively, D is TRBD1 (5 bases). V was cut by 2 bases and J by 4 bases, with 15 bases left in between. Germline CDR1 SGDLS, CDR2 YYNGEE. The CDR3 is made up of 15 amino acids. The CDR3 spells CASSVSARDRYGYTF. CDR3 nucleotides: TGTGCCAGCAGCGTCTCCGCCAGGGACCGCTATGGCTACACCTTC.

This clonotype was seen at least ten times. This rearrangement joins TRBV4-3 to TRBJ1-3; no clear D. The V gene's germline CDR1 is LGHNA and CDR2 YSLEER. Trimming stripped 0 bases from V and 3 bases from J, with 6 bases between. The CDR3 runs to 14 residues. The CDR3 here is CASSQDRIGNTIYF. CDR3 nucleotides: TGCGCCAGCAGCCAAGACAGGATTGGAAACACCATATATTTT.